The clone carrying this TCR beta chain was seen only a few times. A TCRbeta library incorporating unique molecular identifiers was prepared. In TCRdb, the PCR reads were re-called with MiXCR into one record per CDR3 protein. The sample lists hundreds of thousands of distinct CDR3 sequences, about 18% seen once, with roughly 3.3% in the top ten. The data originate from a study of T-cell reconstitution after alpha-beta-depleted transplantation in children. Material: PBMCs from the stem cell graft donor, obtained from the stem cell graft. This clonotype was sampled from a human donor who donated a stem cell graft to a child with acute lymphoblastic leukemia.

CDR3 region: CASSRGHESTNEQFF. The CDR3 region has the DNA TGTGCCAGCAGTAGGGGACATGAATCTACTAATGAGCAGTTCTTC. This rearrangement joins TRBV2 to TRBJ2-1; a weak D match, TRBD1 (6 bases). The length of the CDR3 is 15 residues. Per the germline V gene, CDR1 is SNHLY and CDR2 is FYNNEI. Deletions cut 5 bases from V and 7 bases from J, with 18 bases between.